This is a list of T cell receptor beta chains from one sample in a study of T cell responses to AZD1222 COVID-19 vaccine. The protocol was immunoSEQ multiplex PCR, while the TCRdb copy is restricted to in-frame clones and leaves out a portion. Of 180,000 or so clones listed, approximately 90% are singletons. The source was peripheral blood, collected 28 days after the second dose of the MenACWY control vaccine. The receptors were sampled from an adult who received the MenACWY meningococcal vaccine as a control. Each CDR3 is given with its conserved first and last residue. D genes are given only for firm matches. Some rows mark clone size as missing; the rest say once, few, many or name a class of expanded clone.

D,V,size,J,DNA,CDR3
-,TRBV6-1,-,TRBJ2-7,TGTGCCAGCAGTGAAGGCAGAGGGTCCTACGAGCAGTACTTC,CASSEGRGSYEQYF
TRBD2,TRBV4-3,-,TRBJ2-7,TGCGCCAGCAGCCAGCGACTAGCGGCCTACGAGCAGTACTTC,CASSQRLAAYEQYF
-,TRBV19,-,TRBJ2-7,TGTGCCAGTAGTATTGCGGCTATAGCTGAGGACGAGCAGTACTTC,CASSIAAIAEDEQYF
-,TRBV4-2,-,TRBJ2-7,TGTGCCAGCAGCCAAGGGGGGCTCAGTGAGCAGTCCTACGAGCAGTACTTC,CASSQGGLSEQSYEQYF
TRBD2,TRBV27,-,TRBJ2-7,TGTGCCAGCAGTTTAACAGGGACTAGCCTCACCGAGCAGTACTTC,CASSLTGTSLTEQYF
-,TRBV5-4,-,TRBJ2-7,TGTGCCAGCAGCAATACCATAGCGGACAATACCTACGAGCAGTACTTC,CASSNTIADNTYEQYF
TRBD1,TRBV5-1,-,TRBJ1-2,TGCGCCAGCAGCGAGGGGACAGCTAACTATGGCTACACCTTC,CASSEGTANYGYTF
-,TRBV9,-,TRBJ2-7,TGTGCCAGCAGCGTAGGGAACTACGAGCAGTACTTC,CASSVGNYEQYF
-,TRBV28,-,TRBJ2-3,TGTGCCAGCAGTCGGGACGACATTAATTTAGGGGCAGATACGCAGTATTTT,CASSRDDINLGADTQYF
TRBD2,TRBV7-2,-,TRBJ2-3,TGTGCCAGCAGCTTACCTAGCGGAGTCACAGATACGCAGTATTTT,CASSLPSGVTDTQYF
-,TRBV9,-,TRBJ2-1,TGTGCCAGCAGCGTAGTGCGGGGTACCGGCTCCTACAATGAGCAGTTCTTC,CASSVVRGTGSYNEQFF
TRBD1,TRBV27,-,TRBJ1-2,TGTGCCAGCAGTGGACAGGACCCTTCCGGCTACACCTTC,CASSGQDPSGYTF
TRBD1,TRBV11-1,-,TRBJ1-1,TGTGCCAGCAGCAGCAGGGACAGATCGAACACTGAAGCTTTCTTT,CASSSRDRSNTEAFF
-,TRBV5-6,-,TRBJ2-3,TGTGCCAGCAGCCCCCAGGTCACAGATACGCAGTATTTT,CASSPQVTDTQYF
-,TRBV7-8,-,TRBJ1-1,TGTGCCAGCAGCTTATTTCAGGGGCGAGGGACTGAAGCTTTCTTT,CASSLFQGRGTEAFF
TRBD1,TRBV7-2,-,TRBJ1-2,TGTGCCAGCAGACCACCACCCCAGGGGGCGGGTGGCTACACCTTC,CASRPPPQGAGGYTF
-,TRBV6-5,-,TRBJ1-1,TGTGCCAGCAGTTACTCAGACTCCAGAGGAACTGAAGCTTTCTTT,CASSYSDSRGTEAFF
-,TRBV7-2,-,TRBJ2-5,TGTGCCAGCAGCGTAGCCTCCTGGGGGGAGACCCAGTACTTC,CASSVASWGETQYF
-,TRBV10-2,once,TRBJ2-1,TGCGCCAGCAGTTACAGGGAGCGTGCATTTAATGAGCAGTTCTTC,CASSYRERAFNEQFF
TRBD2,TRBV28,-,TRBJ2-7,TGTGCCAGCAGTGCCCCGGGACTAGTATATGAGCAGTACTTC,CASSAPGLVYEQYF
-,TRBV15,-,TRBJ1-2,TGTGCCACCAGCAGGGTGACAGGACTTGTTGGCTACACCTTC,CATSRVTGLVGYTF
-,TRBV28,-,TRBJ1-1,TGTGCCGGGTGGGCGGGCGCGAACACTGAAGCTTTCTTT,CAGWAGANTEAFF
-,TRBV15,-,TRBJ1-1,TGTGCCACCAGCAGATCCAACGTCCTGACTGAAGCTTTCTTT,CATSRSNVLTEAFF
-,TRBV19,-,TRBJ2-1,TGTGCCAGTAGTGGGGGGGACAGCTCCTACAATGAGCAGTTCTTC,CASSGGDSSYNEQFF
-,TRBV10-3,-,TRBJ1-5,TGTGCCATCAGCACAGGTTCTAGCAATCAGCCCCAGCATTTT,CAISTGSSNQPQHF
-,TRBV4-3,few,TRBJ1-5,TGCGCCAGCAGCCTAACGAGGGGGGATCAGCCCCAGCATTTT,CASSLTRGDQPQHF
TRBD1,TRBV4-2,few,TRBJ1-3,TGTGCCAGCGGGGCAGGGGGAAGTGGAAACACCATATATTTT,CASGAGGSGNTIYF
-,TRBV7-8,-,TRBJ1-2,TGTGCCAGCAGCCTCATGGATGGCTACACCTTC,CASSLMDGYTF